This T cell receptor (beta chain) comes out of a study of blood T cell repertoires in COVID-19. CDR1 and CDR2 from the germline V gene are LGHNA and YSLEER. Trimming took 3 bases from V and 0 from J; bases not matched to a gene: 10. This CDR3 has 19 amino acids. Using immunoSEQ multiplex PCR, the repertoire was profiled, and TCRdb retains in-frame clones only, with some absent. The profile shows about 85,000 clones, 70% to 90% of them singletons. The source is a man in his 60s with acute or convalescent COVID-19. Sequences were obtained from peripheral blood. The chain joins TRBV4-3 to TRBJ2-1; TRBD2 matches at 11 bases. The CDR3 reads CASSQDRLAGGLSYNEQFF. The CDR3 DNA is TGCGCCAGCAGCCAGGACCGGCTAGCGGGGGGTCTCTCCTACAATGAGCAGTTCTTC.